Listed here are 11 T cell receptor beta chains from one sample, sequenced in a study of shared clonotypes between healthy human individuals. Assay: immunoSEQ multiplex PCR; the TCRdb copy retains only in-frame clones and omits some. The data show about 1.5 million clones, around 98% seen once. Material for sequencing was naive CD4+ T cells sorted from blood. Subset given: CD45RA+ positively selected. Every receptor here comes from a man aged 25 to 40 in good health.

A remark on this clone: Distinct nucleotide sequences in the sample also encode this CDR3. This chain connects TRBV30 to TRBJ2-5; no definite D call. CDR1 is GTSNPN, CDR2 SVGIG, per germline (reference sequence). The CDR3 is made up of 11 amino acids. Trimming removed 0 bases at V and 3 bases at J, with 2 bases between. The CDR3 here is CAWSVKETQYF. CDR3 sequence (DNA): TGTGCCTGGAGTGTTAAAGAGACCCAGTACTTC.

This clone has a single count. This CDR3 is CAISVGSGGVDTQYF. CDR3 coding DNA: TGTGCCATCAGTGTGGGATCAGGGGGAGTGGATACGCAGTATTTT. The V and J genes are TRBV10-3 and TRBJ2-3, with TRBD1 identical over 7 bases. Germline CDR1 reads ENHRY; CDR2 reads SYGVKD. The CDR3 has 15 amino acids. V shed 4 bases, J shed 6 bases, and the junction held 10 bases outside the gene matches.

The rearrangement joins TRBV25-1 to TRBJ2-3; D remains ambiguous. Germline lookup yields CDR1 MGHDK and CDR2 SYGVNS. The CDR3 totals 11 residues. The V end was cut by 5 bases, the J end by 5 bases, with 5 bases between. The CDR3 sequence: CASSQVDTQYF. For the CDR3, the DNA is TGTGCCAGCAGTCAGGTAGATACGCAGTATTTT.

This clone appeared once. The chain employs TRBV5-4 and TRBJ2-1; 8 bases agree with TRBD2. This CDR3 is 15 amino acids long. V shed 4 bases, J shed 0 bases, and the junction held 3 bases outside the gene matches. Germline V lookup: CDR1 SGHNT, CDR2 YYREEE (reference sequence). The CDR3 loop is CASSREGGSYNEQFF. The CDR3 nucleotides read TGTGCCAGCAGCCGGGAGGGGGGCTCCTACAATGAGCAGTTCTTC.

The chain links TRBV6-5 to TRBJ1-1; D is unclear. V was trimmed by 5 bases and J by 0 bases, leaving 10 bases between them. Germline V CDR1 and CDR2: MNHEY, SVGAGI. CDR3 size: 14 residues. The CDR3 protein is CASSRNAMNTEAFF. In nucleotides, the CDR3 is TGTGCCAGCAGTAGGAACGCCATGAACACTGAAGCTTTCTTT.

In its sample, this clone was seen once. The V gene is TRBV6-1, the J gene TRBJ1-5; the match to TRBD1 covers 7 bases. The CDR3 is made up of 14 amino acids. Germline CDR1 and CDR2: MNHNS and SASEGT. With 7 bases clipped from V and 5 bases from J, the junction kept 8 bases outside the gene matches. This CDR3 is CASNPGQPDQPQHF. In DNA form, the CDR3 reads TGTGCCAGCAATCCGGGACAGCCAGATCAGCCCCAGCATTTT.

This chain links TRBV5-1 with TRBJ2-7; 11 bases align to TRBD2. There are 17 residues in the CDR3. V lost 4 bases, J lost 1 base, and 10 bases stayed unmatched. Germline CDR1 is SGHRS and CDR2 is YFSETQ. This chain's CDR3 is CASSTGLADGSSYEQYF. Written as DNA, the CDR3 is TGCGCCAGCAGCACGGGACTAGCGGATGGTTCTTCCTACGAGCAGTACTTC.

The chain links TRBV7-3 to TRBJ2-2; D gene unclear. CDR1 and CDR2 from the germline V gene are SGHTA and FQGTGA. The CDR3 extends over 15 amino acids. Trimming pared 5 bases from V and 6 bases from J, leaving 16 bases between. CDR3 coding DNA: TGTGCCAGCAGCCCCGGCCCCTCCATTCCCGGGGAGCTGTTTTTT. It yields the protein CASSPGPSIPGELFF.

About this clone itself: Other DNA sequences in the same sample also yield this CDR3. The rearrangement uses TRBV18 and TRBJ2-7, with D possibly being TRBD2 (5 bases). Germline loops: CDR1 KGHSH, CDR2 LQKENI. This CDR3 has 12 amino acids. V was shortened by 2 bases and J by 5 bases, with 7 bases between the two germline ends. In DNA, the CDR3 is TGTGCCAGCTCACCAGTCGGGGACGAGCAGTACTTC. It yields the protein CASSPVGDEQYF.

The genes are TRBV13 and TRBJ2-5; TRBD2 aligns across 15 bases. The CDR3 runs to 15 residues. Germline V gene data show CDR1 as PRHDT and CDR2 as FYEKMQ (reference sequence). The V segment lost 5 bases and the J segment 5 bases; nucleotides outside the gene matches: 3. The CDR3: CASSRTSGREETQYF. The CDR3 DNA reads TGTGCCAGCAGCAGGACTAGCGGGAGGGAGGAGACCCAGTACTTC.

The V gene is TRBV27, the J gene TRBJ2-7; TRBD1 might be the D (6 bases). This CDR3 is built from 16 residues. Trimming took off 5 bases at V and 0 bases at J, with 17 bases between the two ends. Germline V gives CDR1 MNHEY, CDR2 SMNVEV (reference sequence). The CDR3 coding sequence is TGTGCCAGCAGTAAGGTCGGACAGATTATCTCCTACGAGCAGTACTTC. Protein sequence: CASSKVGQIISYEQYF.